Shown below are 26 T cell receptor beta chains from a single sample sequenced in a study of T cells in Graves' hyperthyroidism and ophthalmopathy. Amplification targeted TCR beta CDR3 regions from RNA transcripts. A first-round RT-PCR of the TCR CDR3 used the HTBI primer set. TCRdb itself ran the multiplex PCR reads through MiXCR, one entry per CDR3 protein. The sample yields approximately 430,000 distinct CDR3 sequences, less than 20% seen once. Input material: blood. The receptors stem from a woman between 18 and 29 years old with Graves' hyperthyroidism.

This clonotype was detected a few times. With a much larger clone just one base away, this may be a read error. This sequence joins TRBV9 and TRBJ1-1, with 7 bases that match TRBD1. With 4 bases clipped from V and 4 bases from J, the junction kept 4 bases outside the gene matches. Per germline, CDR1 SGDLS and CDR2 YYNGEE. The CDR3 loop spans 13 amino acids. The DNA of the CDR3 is TGTGCCAGCAGCTCTTACAGGGGCACTGAAGCTTTCTTT. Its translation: CASSSYRGTEAFF.

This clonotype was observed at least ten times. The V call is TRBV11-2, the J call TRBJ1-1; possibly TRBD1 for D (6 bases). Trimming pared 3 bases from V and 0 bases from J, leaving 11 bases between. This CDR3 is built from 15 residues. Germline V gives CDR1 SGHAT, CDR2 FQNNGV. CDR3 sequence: CASSFRGDMNTEAFF. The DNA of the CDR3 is TGTGCCAGCAGCTTCAGGGGCGATATGAACACTGAAGCTTTCTTT.

CDR3 residues: CASSIWGTDTQYF. DNA of the CDR3: TGTGCCAGTAGTATTTGGGGGACAGATACGCAGTATTTT. The V gene is TRBV19, the J gene TRBJ2-3, with D perhaps assigned TRBD1 or TRBD2 (5 bases each). CDR3 length: 13 amino acids. Germline V gene data show CDR1 as LNHDA and CDR2 as SQIVND (reference sequence). V lost 3 bases to trimming and J lost 3 bases, with 7 bases between them.

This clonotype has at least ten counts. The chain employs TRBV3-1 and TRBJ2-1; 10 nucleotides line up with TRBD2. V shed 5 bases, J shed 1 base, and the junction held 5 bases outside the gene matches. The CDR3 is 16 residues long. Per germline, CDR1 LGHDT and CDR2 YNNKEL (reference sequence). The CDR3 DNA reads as TGTGCCAGCAGCGACTCACTAGCGGGATCCTACAATGAGCAGTTCTTC. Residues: CASSDSLAGSYNEQFF.

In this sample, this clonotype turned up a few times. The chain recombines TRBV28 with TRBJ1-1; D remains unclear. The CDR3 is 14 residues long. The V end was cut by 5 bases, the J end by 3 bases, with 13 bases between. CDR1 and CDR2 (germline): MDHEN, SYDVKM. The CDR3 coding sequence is TGTGCCAGCAGTCGCCCGGCAAGGGACACTGAAGCTTTCTTT. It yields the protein CASSRPARDTEAFF. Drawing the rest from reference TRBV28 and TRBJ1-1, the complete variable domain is DVKVTQSSRYLVKRTGEKVFLECVQDMDHENMFWYRQDPGLGLRLIYFSYDVKMKEKGDIPEGYSVSREKKERFSLILESASTNQTSMYLCASSRPARDTEAFFGQGTRLTVV.

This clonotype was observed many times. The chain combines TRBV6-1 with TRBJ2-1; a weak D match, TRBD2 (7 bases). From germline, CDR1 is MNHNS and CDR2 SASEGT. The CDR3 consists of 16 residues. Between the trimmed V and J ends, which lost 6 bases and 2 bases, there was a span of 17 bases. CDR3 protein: CASSWGGARAYNEQFF. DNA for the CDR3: TGTGCCAGCAGCTGGGGGGGGGCTCGTGCCTACAATGAGCAGTTCTTC.

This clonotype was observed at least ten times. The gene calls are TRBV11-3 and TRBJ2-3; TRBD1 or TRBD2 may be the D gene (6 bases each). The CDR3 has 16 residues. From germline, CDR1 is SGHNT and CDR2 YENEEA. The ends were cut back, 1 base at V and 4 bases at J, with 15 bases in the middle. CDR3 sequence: CASSLGGVGGSDTQYF. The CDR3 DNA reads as TGTGCCAGCAGCTTAGGTGGCGTGGGGGGCTCAGATACGCAGTATTTT.

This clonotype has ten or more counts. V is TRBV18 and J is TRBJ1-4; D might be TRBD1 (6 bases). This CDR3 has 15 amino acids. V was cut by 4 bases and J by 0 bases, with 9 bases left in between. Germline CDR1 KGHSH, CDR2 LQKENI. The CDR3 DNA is TGTGCCAGCTCACTCCGACAGGCAACTAATGAAAAACTGTTTTTT. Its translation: CASSLRQATNEKLFF. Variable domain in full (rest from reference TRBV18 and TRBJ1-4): NAGVMQNPRHLVRRRGQEARLRCSPMKGHSHVYWYRQLPEEGLKFMVYLQKENIIDESGMPKERFSAEFPKEGPSILRIQQVVRGDSAAYFCASSLRQATNEKLFFGSGTQLSVL.

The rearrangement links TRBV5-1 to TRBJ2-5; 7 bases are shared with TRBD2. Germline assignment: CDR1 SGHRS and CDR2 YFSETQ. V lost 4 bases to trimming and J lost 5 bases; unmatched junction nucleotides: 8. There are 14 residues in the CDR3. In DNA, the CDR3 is TGCGCCAGCAGCCCCGGACTAGGGGAGGAGACCCAGTACTTC. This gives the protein CASSPGLGEETQYF.

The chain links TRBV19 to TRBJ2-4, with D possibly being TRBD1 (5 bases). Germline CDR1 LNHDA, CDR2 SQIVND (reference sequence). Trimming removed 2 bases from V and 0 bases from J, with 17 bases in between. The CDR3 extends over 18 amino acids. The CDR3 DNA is TGTGCCAGTAGTATATGGGTGGGGCACAACGTAGCCAAAAACATTCAGTACTTC. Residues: CASSIWVGHNVAKNIQYF. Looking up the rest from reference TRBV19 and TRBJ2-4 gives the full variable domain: DGGITQSPKYLFRKEGQNVTLSCEQNLNHDAMYWYRQDPGQGLRLIYYSQIVNDFQKGDIAEGYSVSREKKESFPLTVTSAQKNPTAFYLCASSIWVGHNVAKNIQYFGAGTRLSVL.

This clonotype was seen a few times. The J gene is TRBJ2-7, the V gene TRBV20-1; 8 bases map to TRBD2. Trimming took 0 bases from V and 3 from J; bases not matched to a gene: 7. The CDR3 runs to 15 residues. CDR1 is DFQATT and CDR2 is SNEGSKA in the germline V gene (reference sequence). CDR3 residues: CSARDDQRGYYEQYF. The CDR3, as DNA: TGCAGTGCTAGAGATGATCAGCGGGGGTACTACGAGCAGTACTTC.

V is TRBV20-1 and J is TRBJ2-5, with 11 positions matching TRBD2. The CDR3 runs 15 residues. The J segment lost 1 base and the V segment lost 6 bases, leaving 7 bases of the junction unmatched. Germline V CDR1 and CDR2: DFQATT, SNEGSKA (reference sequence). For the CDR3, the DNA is TGCAGTGCCCTAGGGACTAGCGGAATCCAAGAGACCCAGTACTTC. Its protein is CSALGTSGIQETQYF.

The CDR3 here is CASSLGTPYEQYF. The CDR3, as DNA: TGTGCCAGCAGCTTAGGAACTCCCTACGAGCAGTACTTC. J is TRBJ2-7 and V is TRBV7-9; D is unresolved. Trimming took 1 base from V and 2 from J, leaving 6 bases between them. From germline, CDR1 is SEHNR and CDR2 FQNEAQ (reference sequence). This CDR3 region has 13 residues.

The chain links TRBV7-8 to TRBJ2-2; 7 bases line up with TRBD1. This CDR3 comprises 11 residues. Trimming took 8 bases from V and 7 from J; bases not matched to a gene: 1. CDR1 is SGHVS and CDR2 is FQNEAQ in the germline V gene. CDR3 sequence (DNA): TGTGCCAGCGGGGACAGCGGGGAGCTGTTTTTT. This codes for CASGDSGELFF.

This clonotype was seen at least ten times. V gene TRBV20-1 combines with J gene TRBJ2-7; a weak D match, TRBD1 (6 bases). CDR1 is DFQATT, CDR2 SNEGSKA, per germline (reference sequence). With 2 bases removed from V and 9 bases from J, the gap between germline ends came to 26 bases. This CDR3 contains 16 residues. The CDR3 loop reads CSARSRTDNAAFGQYF. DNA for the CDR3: TGCAGTGCTAGATCTAGGACAGATAACGCGGCGTTCGGGCAGTACTTC.

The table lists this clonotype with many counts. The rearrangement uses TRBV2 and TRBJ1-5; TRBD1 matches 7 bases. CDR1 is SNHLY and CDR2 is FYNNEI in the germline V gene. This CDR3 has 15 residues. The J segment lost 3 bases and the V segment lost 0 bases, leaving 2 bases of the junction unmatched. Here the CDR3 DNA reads TGTGCCAGCAGTGAAGCTACAGGGGTCAATCAGCCCCAGCATTTT. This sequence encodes CASSEATGVNQPQHF. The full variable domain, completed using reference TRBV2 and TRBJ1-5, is EPEVTQTPSHQVTQMGQEVILRCVPISNHLYFYWYRQILGQKVEFLVSFYNNEISEKSEIFDDQFSVERPDGSNFTLKIRSTKLEDSAMYFCASSEATGVNQPQHFGDGTRLSIL.

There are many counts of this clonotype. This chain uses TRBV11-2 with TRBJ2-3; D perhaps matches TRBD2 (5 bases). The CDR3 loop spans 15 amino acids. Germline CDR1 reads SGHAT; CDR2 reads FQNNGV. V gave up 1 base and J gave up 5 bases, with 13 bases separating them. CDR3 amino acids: CASSLGDFGVDTQYF. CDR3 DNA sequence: TGTGCCAGCAGCTTAGGTGACTTCGGGGTAGATACGCAGTATTTT. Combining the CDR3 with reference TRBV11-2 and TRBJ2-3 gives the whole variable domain EAGVAQSPRYKIIEKRQSVAFWCNPISGHATLYWYQQILGQGPKLLIQFQNNGVVDDSQLPKDRFSAERLKGVDSTLKIQPAKLEDSAVYLCASSLGDFGVDTQYFGPGTRLTVL.

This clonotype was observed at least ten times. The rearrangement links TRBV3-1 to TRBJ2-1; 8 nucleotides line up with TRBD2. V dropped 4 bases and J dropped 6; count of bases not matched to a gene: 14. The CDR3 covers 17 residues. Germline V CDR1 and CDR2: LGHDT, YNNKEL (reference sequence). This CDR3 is CASSPRPLAGPRNEQFF. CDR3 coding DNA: TGTGCCAGCAGCCCCCGTCCCTTAGCGGGACCCCGCAATGAGCAGTTCTTC.

CDR3 nucleotides: TGTGCCAGCAGCTCCACCCCAGGGGGAAATCAGCCCCAGCATTTT. It codes for CASSSTPGGNQPQHF. V usage is TRBV7-2 and J usage is TRBJ1-5, with 7 bases identical to TRBD1. J lost 4 bases, V lost 4 bases, and 7 bases had no gene match. This CDR3 has 15 amino acids. Germline V gene data show CDR1 as SGHTA and CDR2 as FQGNSA.

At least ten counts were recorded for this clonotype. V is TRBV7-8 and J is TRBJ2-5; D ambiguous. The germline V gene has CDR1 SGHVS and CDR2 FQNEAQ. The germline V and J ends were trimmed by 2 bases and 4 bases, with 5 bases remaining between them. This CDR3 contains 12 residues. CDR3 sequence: CASSLITETQYF. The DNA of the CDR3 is TGTGCCAGCAGCTTAATCACAGAGACCCAGTACTTC.

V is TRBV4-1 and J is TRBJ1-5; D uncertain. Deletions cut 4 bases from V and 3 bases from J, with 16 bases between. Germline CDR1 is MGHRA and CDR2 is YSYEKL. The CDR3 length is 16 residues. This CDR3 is CASSPTPTVYNQPQHF. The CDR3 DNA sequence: TGCGCCAGCAGCCCCACCCCGACGGTGTACAATCAGCCCCAGCATTTT.

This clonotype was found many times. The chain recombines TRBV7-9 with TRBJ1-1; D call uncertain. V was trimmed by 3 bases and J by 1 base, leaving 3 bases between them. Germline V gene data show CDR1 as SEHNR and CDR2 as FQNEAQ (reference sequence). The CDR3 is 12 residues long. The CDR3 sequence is CASSFQNTEAFF. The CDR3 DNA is TGTGCCAGCAGCTTCCAGAACACTGAAGCTTTCTTT.

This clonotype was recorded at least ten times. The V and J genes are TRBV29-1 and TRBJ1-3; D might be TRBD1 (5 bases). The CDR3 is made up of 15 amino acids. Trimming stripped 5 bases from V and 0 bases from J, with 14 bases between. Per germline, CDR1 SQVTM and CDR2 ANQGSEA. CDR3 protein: CSVIPDTDSGNTIYF. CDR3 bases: TGCAGCGTTATTCCGGACACCGACTCTGGAAACACCATATATTTT.

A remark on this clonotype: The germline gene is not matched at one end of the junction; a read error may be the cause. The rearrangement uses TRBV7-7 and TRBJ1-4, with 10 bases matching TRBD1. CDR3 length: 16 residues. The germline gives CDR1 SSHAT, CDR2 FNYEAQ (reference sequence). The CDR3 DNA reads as TGTGCTAGCAGAACTGACAGGGGGCACACTAATGAAAAACTGTTTTTT. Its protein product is CASRTDRGHTNEKLFF.

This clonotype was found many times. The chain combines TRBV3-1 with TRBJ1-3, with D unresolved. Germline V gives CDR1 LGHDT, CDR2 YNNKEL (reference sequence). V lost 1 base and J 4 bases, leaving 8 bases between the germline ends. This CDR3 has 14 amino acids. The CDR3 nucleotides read TGTGCCAGCAGCCAAGGTGCAGGAGGAAACACCATATATTTT. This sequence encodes CASSQGAGGNTIYF.

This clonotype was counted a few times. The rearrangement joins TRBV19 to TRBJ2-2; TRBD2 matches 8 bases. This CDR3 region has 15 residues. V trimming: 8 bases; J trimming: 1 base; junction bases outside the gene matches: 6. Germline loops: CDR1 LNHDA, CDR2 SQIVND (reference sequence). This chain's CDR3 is CASGYSGENTGELFF. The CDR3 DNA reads TGTGCCAGTGGGTATAGCGGGGAGAACACCGGGGAGCTGTTTTTT.